These 14 T cell receptor beta chains came from one sample sequenced in a study of cytomegalovirus exposure and HLA in healthy donors. PCR was performed using 60 Vbeta and 13 Jbeta primers. Libraries were prepared by immunoSEQ multiplex PCR; TCRdb keeps only in-frame clonotypes and omits some of them. The sample includes some 71,000 clones, roughly 80% seen only once; the top ten take about a fifth. Sample: PBMCs. These TCRs come from a woman aged 25-40 years in good health and CMV-seropositive.

This sequence joins TRBV5-4 and TRBJ1-1, with unresolved D. Trimming removed 0 bases at V and 4 bases at J, with 7 bases between. CDR1 and CDR2 from the germline V gene are SGHNT and YYREEE (reference sequence). The CDR3 is made up of 13 amino acids. The DNA of the CDR3 is TGTGCCAGCAGCTTGGGAGGTGTCACTGAAGCTTTCTTT. Protein: CASSLGGVTEAFF.

This clone was counted a few times. This chain joins TRBV6-5 and TRBJ1-1, with 7 bases aligning to TRBD1. V gave up 7 bases and J gave up 4 bases; unmatched junction bases: 6. Germline CDR1 reads MNHEY; CDR2 reads SVGAGI. CDR3 size: 13 residues. CDR3 in amino acids: CASTTGVATEAFF. CDR3 bases: TGTGCCAGCACTACAGGGGTGGCCACTGAAGCTTTCTTT.

The chain couples TRBV29-1 to TRBJ1-1; D gene unclear. This CDR3 comprises 13 residues. V was trimmed by 0 bases and J by 0 bases, leaving 5 bases between them. Germline V gene sequence: CDR1 SQVTM, CDR2 ANQGSEA. This CDR3 is CSVEDQVNTEAFF. The CDR3 nucleotides are TGCAGCGTTGAAGATCAGGTGAACACTGAAGCTTTCTTT.

The V gene is TRBV4-1, the J gene TRBJ1-4; 8 bases are a match to TRBD1. The CDR3 contains 16 residues. The germline CDR1 and CDR2 sequences are MGHRA and YSYEKL. The trim removed 4 bases at V and 7 bases at J, leaving 11 bases unmatched. CDR3 loop: CASSRGQGALSEKLFF. CDR3 DNA sequence: TGCGCCAGCAGCCGTGGGCAGGGGGCTCTTAGTGAAAAACTGTTTTTT.

The J gene is TRBJ1-5, the V gene TRBV7-2; the D gene is possibly TRBD1 (6 bases). This CDR3 is built from 12 residues. The ends were cut back, 5 bases at V and 6 bases at J, with 8 bases in the middle. CDR1 is SGHTA and CDR2 is FQGNSA in the germline V gene. DNA for the CDR3: TGTGCCAGCAGCCCCAGGGGTCAGCCCCAGCATTTT. Its translation: CASSPRGQPQHF.

As DNA, the CDR3 is TGCAGTGCGCCCTTAGTAACGCTGGCTTTCTTT. Protein: CSAPLVTLAFF. The chain is built from TRBV20-1 and TRBJ1-1, with unresolved D. The ends were cut back, 6 bases at V and 11 bases at J, with 16 bases in the middle. The germline gives CDR1 DFQATT, CDR2 SNEGSKA (reference sequence). CDR3 size: 11 residues.

This clone has a handful of counts. The genes are TRBV25-1 and TRBJ1-1; tentative D call: TRBD1 (5 bases). The germline V and J ends were trimmed by 1 base and 11 bases, with 14 bases remaining between them. Germline V gene lookup returns CDR1 MGHDK and CDR2 SYGVNS. There are 13 residues in the CDR3. CDR3 bases: TGTGCCAGCAGTGAATTTATAGACAGTAGGGCTTTCTTT. Its translation: CASSEFIDSRAFF.

The chain uses TRBV7-2 and TRBJ1-5; 8 nucleotides align to TRBD1. V shed 5 bases, J shed 8 bases, and the junction held 11 bases outside the gene matches. The CDR3 extends over 15 amino acids. Germline lookup yields CDR1 SGHTA and CDR2 FQGNSA. CDR3 protein: CASSLDRGVSKPQHF. CDR3 sequence (DNA): TGTGCCAGCAGCCTTGACAGGGGCGTGAGTAAGCCCCAGCATTTT.

The V and J genes are TRBV10-3 and TRBJ1-1; no clear D gene. Germline lookup yields CDR1 ENHRY and CDR2 SYGVKD. The ends were cut back, 6 bases at V and 1 base at J, with 9 bases in the middle. The CDR3 extends over 13 amino acids. DNA of the CDR3: TGTGCCATCAGGTCACAGCCGAACACTGAAGCTTTCTTT. The encoded protein is CAIRSQPNTEAFF.

The chain employs TRBV15 and TRBJ1-4, with D hard to call. The CDR3 is 16 amino acids. V lost 3 bases and J 6 bases, leaving 17 bases between the germline ends. From germline, CDR1 is LNHNV and CDR2 YYDKDF (reference sequence). DNA of the CDR3: TGTGCCACCAGCAGGACCCCGGGATGGCGGGATGAAAAACTGTTTTTT. Translating it yields CATSRTPGWRDEKLFF.

DNA for the CDR3: TGTGCCAGCAGTAAAACAGAGAACTTGAACACTGAAGCTTTCTTT. This translates into CASSKTENLNTEAFF. The chain links TRBV2 to TRBJ1-1, with D uncertain. In germline, CDR1 is SNHLY, CDR2 FYNNEI. The CDR3 has 15 residues. V lost 5 bases, J lost 0 bases, and 13 bases lay in between. The full variable domain, in which reference TRBV2 and TRBJ1-1 provide the parts outside the CDR3, is EPEVTQTPSHQVTQMGQEVILRCVPISNHLYFYWYRQILGQKVEFLVSFYNNEISEKSEIFDDQFSVERPDGSNFTLKIRSTKLEDSAMYFCASSKTENLNTEAFFGQGTRLTVV.

This clone was seen a single time. The CDR3, as DNA: TGTGCCAGCAGGTTTGGACTGTTTCAAGAGACCCAGTACTTC. Protein product: CASRFGLFQETQYF. V usage is TRBV6-5 and J usage is TRBJ2-5; possibly TRBD2 for D (5 bases). V dropped 6 bases and J dropped 2 bases, with 13 bases sitting between them. CDR3 size: 14 residues. Germline lookup yields CDR1 MNHEY and CDR2 SVGAGI.

This clone was picked up one time. This CDR3 is CASSKWGGGEGNTEAFF. For the CDR3, the DNA is TGTGCCAGCAGCAAGTGGGGAGGGGGTGAGGGGAACACTGAAGCTTTCTTT. V and J are TRBV5-4 and TRBJ1-1; a weak D match, TRBD1 (6 bases). Germline values: CDR1 SGHNT, CDR2 YYREEE (reference sequence). This CDR3 region has 17 residues. V was shortened by 4 bases and J by 1 base, with 20 bases between the two germline ends. Full variable domain (remainder filled in from reference TRBV5-4 and TRBJ1-1): ETGVTQSPTHLIKTRGQQVTLRCSSQSGHNTVSWYQQALGQGPQFIFQYYREEENGRGNFPPRFSGLQFPNYSSELNVNALELDDSALYLCASSKWGGGEGNTEAFFGQGTRLTVV.

This rearrangement joins TRBV29-1 to TRBJ1-2, with TRBD1 as a possible D gene (6 bases). Germline V gene sequence: CDR1 SQVTM, CDR2 ANQGSEA. The CDR3 runs 17 residues. The ends were cut back, 1 base at V and 4 bases at J, with 22 bases in the middle. CDR3 coding DNA: TGCAGCGTTGAAGTATCGGGATCGGCAGGGGACGGCTATGGCTACACCTTC. Translating gives CSVEVSGSAGDGYGYTF.